This T cell receptor (beta chain) was retrieved from a study of regulatory T cells in long-lasting Graves disease. About the study: Over-5-year antithyroid drug use with positive TSH receptor antibodies defined persistent Graves' disease in the study.

Broader study findings: TCR diversity was lower in persistent than newly diagnosed Graves' disease.

The CDR3 runs 14 residues. Germline-derived CDR1 and CDR2 are DFQATT and SNEGSKA (reference sequence). The V gene end was trimmed by 1 base and the J gene end by 6 bases; junction bases not matched to a gene: 4. Time point described: persistent/refractory GD, antithyroid drugs over 5 years with positive TRAb. Following extraction of RNA from PBMCs, that RNA was used to make the TCR library. Concerning this clonotype itself: Its antigen remains unknown.

The TCR beta library used iRepertoire HTBI primers with Arm-PCR amplification of CDR3. MiXCR, applied by TCRdb to the multiplex PCR reads, yields one record per CDR3 protein. The sample holds 500,000 to 700,000 distinct CDR3 sequences; about 32% are singletons and the top ten take about 42%. The sequencing here drew on peripheral blood mononuclear cells (PBMCs), taken when the disease was refractory, from a patient treated with antithyroid drugs. The TCR sequence derives from a female donor with Graves disease. The chain links TRBV20-1 to TRBJ2-1; 9 bases match TRBD2. The CDR3 spells CSARASGAPNEQFF. The CDR3 region has the DNA TGCAGTGCTAGAGCTAGCGGGGCGCCCAATGAGCAGTTCTTC.